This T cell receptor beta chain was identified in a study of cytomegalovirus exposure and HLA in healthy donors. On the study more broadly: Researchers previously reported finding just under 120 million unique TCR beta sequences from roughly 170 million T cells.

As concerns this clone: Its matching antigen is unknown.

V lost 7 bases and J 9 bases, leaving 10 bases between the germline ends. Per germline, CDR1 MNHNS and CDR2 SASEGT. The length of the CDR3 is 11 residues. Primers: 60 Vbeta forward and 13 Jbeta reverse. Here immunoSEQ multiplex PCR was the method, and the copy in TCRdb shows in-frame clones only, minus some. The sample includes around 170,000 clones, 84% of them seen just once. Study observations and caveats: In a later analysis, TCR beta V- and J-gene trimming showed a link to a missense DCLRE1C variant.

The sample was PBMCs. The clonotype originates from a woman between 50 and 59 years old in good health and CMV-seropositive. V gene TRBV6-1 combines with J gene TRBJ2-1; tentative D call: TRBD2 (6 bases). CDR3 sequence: CASTMGGEQFF. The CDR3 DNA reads TGTGCCAGCACCATGGGGGGTGAGCAGTTCTTC.